Below, one TCR beta chain is given with its context. Its matching antigen is unknown. This CDR3 is missing its conserved last phenylalanine or tryptophan, likely due to a read error. The limits of the CDR3 on the DNA are not certain, so only TCRdb's listed CDR3 is given. The data stem from a study of shared clonotypes between healthy human individuals. Overall study findings and caveats: Exclusively blood specimens were collected; tissue repertoires likely differ.

Germline-derived CDR1 and CDR2 are SGHDT and YYEEEE. Including both end residues, the CDR3 is 14 amino acids long. Here immunoSEQ multiplex PCR was the method, and the copy in TCRdb shows in-frame clones only, minus some. The repertoire has around 510,000 clones, around 80% of them found once; the top ten carry about 12%. The sequence came from a woman between 40 and 55 years old in good health. Some clones in this sample may be carry-over from other donors' samples. V usage is TRBV5-6 and J usage is TRBJ1-1; the D call in the table, TRBD1, was not verified against the DNA. Sequencing used PBMCs. CDR3 amino acids: CASSSWDRGTEDFL.